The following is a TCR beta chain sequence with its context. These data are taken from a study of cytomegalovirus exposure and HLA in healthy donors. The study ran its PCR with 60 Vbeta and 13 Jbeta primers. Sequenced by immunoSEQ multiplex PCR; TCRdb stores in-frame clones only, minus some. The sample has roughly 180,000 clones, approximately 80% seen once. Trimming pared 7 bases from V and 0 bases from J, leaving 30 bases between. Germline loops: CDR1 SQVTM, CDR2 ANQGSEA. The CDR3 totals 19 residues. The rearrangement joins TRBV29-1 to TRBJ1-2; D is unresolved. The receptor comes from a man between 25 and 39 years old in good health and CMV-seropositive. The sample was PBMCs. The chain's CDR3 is CSAYNVRFTDSKANYGYTF. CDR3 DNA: TGCAGCGCCTATAATGTTAGGTTTACCGACTCGAAAGCTAACTATGGCTACACCTTC.